This entry lists 30 T cell receptor beta chains sequenced from one sample in a study of T cell repertoires in cytomegalovirus infection (dated by TCRdb to about 2019). TCRdb shows the sequencer as Illumina HiSeq 1500. The public reads were reprocessed in TCRdb via fastp at Q25 and MiXCR, keeping in-frame beta chains. Each entry merges the rows of one CDR3 protein and shows their most common DNA and genes. This sample lists about 770,000 distinct CDR3 sequences; approximately 32% were detected once. Roughly 14% of the sample comes from the top ten. Antigen specificity for these receptors is unknown. The sample's treatment or condition label is to be understood as: in vitro stimulation with specific CMV peptide epitopes to enrich CMV-specific T cells. The sample in question was cultured CD8+ T cells from PBMCs, obtained from culture after CMV antigen stimulation. The source is a human donor in good health (CMV status not recorded). Some clones in this sample may be carry-over from other donors' samples.

The V and J genes are TRBV7-9 and TRBJ2-7, with 7 bases fitting TRBD2. CDR3 length: 16 amino acids. After removal of 1 base from V and 1 base from J, the junction contained 7 bases not matched to a gene. Germline CDR1 is SEHNR and CDR2 is FQNEAQ (reference sequence). The CDR3 reads CASSLGRLAASYEQYF. CDR3 DNA sequence: TGTGCCAGCAGCTTAGGCAGGCTAGCGGCTTCCTACGAGCAGTACTTC. Variable domain in full (rest from reference TRBV7-9 and TRBJ2-7): DTGVSQNPRHKITKRGQNVTFRCDPISEHNRLYWYRQTLGQGPEFLTYFQNEAQLEKSRLLSDRFSAERPKGSFSTLEIQRTEQGDSAMYLCASSLGRLAASYEQYFGPGTRLTVT.

This clonotype has a handful of counts. The V call is TRBV7-9, the J call TRBJ2-2; no definite D call. The germline V and J ends were trimmed by 5 bases and 2 bases, with 9 bases remaining between them. Germline loops: CDR1 SEHNR, CDR2 FQNEAQ (reference sequence). CDR3 length: 14 amino acids. CDR3 coding DNA: TGTGCCAGCAGCCCAGTCTCAAACACCGGGGAGCTGTTTTTT. It yields the protein CASSPVSNTGELFF.

The V and J genes are TRBV29-1 and TRBJ2-2; D unclear. Germline V CDR1 and CDR2: SQVTM, ANQGSEA. The CDR3 length is 13 residues. Trimming pared 4 bases from V and 2 bases from J, leaving 8 bases between. The CDR3 DNA is TGCAGCGTTGTTTCCCTTAACACCGGGGAGCTGTTTTTT. Protein product: CSVVSLNTGELFF.

J is TRBJ1-5 and V is TRBV2, with TRBD1 matching 7 bases. CDR3 length: 16 residues. Trimming cost V 4 bases and J 3 bases; bases outside gene matches: 9. Germline CDR1 SNHLY, CDR2 FYNNEI. Here the CDR3 DNA reads TGTGCCAGCAGTGTGCTGGGCAGGGGGAACAATCAGCCCCAGCATTTT. Translation gives CASSVLGRGNNQPQHF.

A few counts support this clonotype. The chain carries TRBV27 and TRBJ1-1, with 9 bases aligning to TRBD1. The germline V gene encodes CDR1 MNHEY and CDR2 SMNVEV (reference sequence). V was pared by 2 bases and J by 4 bases, with 2 bases of the junction left unmatched. CDR3 length: 14 residues. CDR3 in DNA: TGTGCCAGCAGTTTAACAGGGGGCGTCACTGAAGCTTTCTTT. Its translation: CASSLTGGVTEAFF.

This chain connects TRBV12-3 or TRBV12-4 to TRBJ2-7; D unresolved. V lost 3 bases to trimming and J lost 5 bases, with 11 bases between them. This CDR3 comprises 13 residues. CDR3 bases: TGTGCCAGCAGTTTTGCACTCGGCGACGAGCAGTACGTC. It specifies CASSFALGDEQYV.

This clonotype was detected a few times. This rearrangement joins TRBV7-8 to TRBJ2-1; no clear D gene. Deletions cut 2 bases from V and 8 bases from J, with 7 bases between. Germline CDR1 SGHVS, CDR2 FQNEAQ. The CDR3 has 12 residues. The CDR3 reads CASSLKGYEQFF. CDR3 bases: TGTGCCAGCAGCTTAAAAGGCTATGAGCAGTTCTTC.

V usage is TRBV7-9 and J usage is TRBJ1-1; no clear D gene. Per germline, CDR1 SEHNR and CDR2 FQNEAQ (reference sequence). Trimming cost V 11 bases and J 0 bases, with 16 bases left between them. The CDR3 is made up of 14 amino acids. The chain's CDR3 is CAGITGRMNTEAFF. CDR3 DNA: TGTGCCGGAATAACGGGCAGAATGAACACTGAAGCTTTCTTT.

The sample holds a few counts of this clonotype. This chain joins TRBV10-3 and TRBJ2-1; the D is unclear. V shed 2 bases and J shed 0 bases, with 8 bases lying between them. Germline lookup yields CDR1 ENHRY and CDR2 SYGVKD. This CDR3 has 15 amino acids. CDR3 region: CAISEVGDSYNEQFF. The CDR3 DNA follows: TGTGCCATCAGTGAGGTTGGGGACTCCTACAATGAGCAGTTCTTC.

V and J are TRBV7-9 and TRBJ1-2, with D possibly TRBD1 on 6 matching bases. CDR1 and CDR2 (germline): SEHNR, FQNEAQ (reference sequence). This CDR3 comprises 15 residues. Trimming removed 1 base at V and 4 bases at J, with 13 bases between. This chain's CDR3 is CASSLEGGPAYGYTF. CDR3 bases: TGTGCCAGCAGCTTAGAAGGGGGGCCTGCCTATGGCTACACCTTC.

The chain carries TRBV6-8 and TRBJ1-1; D may be TRBD1 (5 bases). The CDR3 runs to 17 residues. Germline V gene lookup returns CDR1 MNHGY and CDR2 SAAAGT. V lost 0 bases and J 3 bases, leaving 17 bases between the germline ends. The CDR3 here is CASSYSGGWGEDTEAFF. CDR3 bases: TGTGCCAGCAGTTACTCGGGGGGTTGGGGGGAGGACACTGAAGCTTTCTTT.

V and J are TRBV27 and TRBJ2-7; the D call may be TRBD1 or TRBD2 (5 bases each). CDR3 length equals 14 residues. Between the trimmed V and J ends, which lost 6 bases and 4 bases, there was a span of 16 bases. CDR1 is MNHEY, CDR2 SMNVEV, per germline (reference sequence). The DNA for the CDR3 is TGTGCCAGCAGCCCGGGACGGCTTAATTACGAGCAGTACTTC. The encoded protein is CASSPGRLNYEQYF.

In this sample, this clonotype turned up many times. The chain combines TRBV7-6 with TRBJ1-2; possibly TRBD1 for D (5 bases). The ends were cut back, 1 base at V and 0 bases at J, with 9 bases in the middle. The CDR3 runs 15 residues. Germline CDR1 is SGHVS and CDR2 is FNYEAQ. CDR3 nucleotide sequence: TGTGCCAGCAGCTTAGGTGGGGCTACTAACTATGGCTACACCTTC. Protein sequence: CASSLGGATNYGYTF.

V gene TRBV12-3 or TRBV12-4 combines with J gene TRBJ1-1; the match to TRBD1 covers 7 bases. The junction had 10 bases not matched to a gene; V was cut back by 5 bases and J by 4 bases. This CDR3 has 15 residues. The CDR3 DNA sequence: TGTGCCAGCAGTCCCCGGGGACAGCCCTTCACTGAAGCTTTCTTT. Translating it yields CASSPRGQPFTEAFF.

J is TRBJ2-7 and V is TRBV4-1; 7 bases match TRBD2. CDR1 and CDR2 from the germline V gene are MGHRA and YSYEKL. This CDR3 has 15 residues. With V trimmed by 1 base and J by 2 bases, 5 bases remained unmatched. The CDR3 nucleotides are TGCGCCAGCAGCCAAGTGGCTAGCGGAACCTACGAGCAGTACGTC. This codes for CASSQVASGTYEQYV.

The rearrangement joins TRBV12-3 or TRBV12-4 to TRBJ2-1, with TRBD1 matching 7 bases. With V trimmed by 5 bases and J by 12 bases, 16 bases remained unmatched. The CDR3 covers 15 residues. The CDR3 sequence is CASSPPGGALLGQFF. The DNA for the CDR3 is TGTGCCAGCAGTCCTCCAGGGGGTGCTTTACTCGGGCAGTTCTTC.

The chain employs TRBV20-1 and TRBJ1-6, with D unresolved. V was clipped by 5 bases and J by 0 bases, with 11 bases between them. The length of the CDR3 is 15 residues. Germline values: CDR1 DFQATT, CDR2 SNEGSKA (reference sequence). CDR3 DNA sequence: TGCAGTGCTCCGGGTGGGAGCTCCTATAATTCACCCCTCCACTTT. Its translation is CSAPGGSSYNSPLHF.

This clonotype has only a few counts. The rearrangement links TRBV7-9 to TRBJ2-7, with D possibly being TRBD1 or TRBD2 (6 bases each). Germline V lookup: CDR1 SEHNR, CDR2 FQNEAQ (reference sequence). CDR3 length: 14 residues. V gave up 3 bases and J gave up 3 bases, with 12 bases separating them. The CDR3 DNA is TGTGCCAGCAGCTTTCCGGGGGCCGGCTACGAGCAGTACTTC. Protein sequence: CASSFPGAGYEQYF.

V is TRBV27 and J is TRBJ1-1; no definite D call. Germline values: CDR1 MNHEY, CDR2 SMNVEV (reference sequence). This CDR3 contains 11 residues. The ends were cut back, 7 bases at V and 7 bases at J, with 10 bases in the middle. CDR3 coding DNA: TGTGCCAGCACCCATGGCCTTGAAGCTTTCTTT. Protein sequence: CASTHGLEAFF.

This clonotype was seen more than once but under ten times. CDR3 in amino acids: CASSRSQGAEYGYTF. CDR3 nucleotide sequence: TGTGCCAGCAGTCGATCGCAGGGGGCAGAGTATGGCTACACCTTC. The chain joins TRBV28 to TRBJ1-2, with 8 bases fitting TRBD1. CDR3 length: 15 residues. With V trimmed by 5 bases and J by 5 bases, 10 bases remained unmatched. CDR1 and CDR2 (germline): MDHEN, SYDVKM.

The CDR3 coding sequence is TGTGCCAGCAGTGAAGGGGTTCACCCCGCCCCGAACTATGGCTACACCTTC. Protein sequence: CASSEGVHPAPNYGYTF. V usage is TRBV2 and J usage is TRBJ1-2; D unclear. CDR1 SNHLY and CDR2 FYNNEI come from the germline V gene. Between the trimmed V and J ends, which lost 1 base and 2 bases, there was a span of 17 bases. The CDR3 runs 17 residues.

The rearrangement links TRBV6-1 to TRBJ2-7, with D hard to call. The ends were cut back, 7 bases at V and 6 bases at J, with 10 bases in the middle. In germline, CDR1 is MNHNS, CDR2 SASEGT. The CDR3 length is 11 residues. CDR3 nucleotides: TGTGCCAGCACCCTAGGAAGCGAGCAGTACTTC. Its translation: CASTLGSEQYF.

This chain connects TRBV6-1 to TRBJ2-2; D is ambiguous. The CDR3 length is 12 residues. Trimming removed 7 bases at V and 4 bases at J, with 7 bases between. The germline gives CDR1 MNHNS, CDR2 SASEGT. The CDR3 sequence is CASTEVTGELFF. In DNA, the CDR3 is TGTGCCAGCACCGAGGTCACCGGGGAGCTGTTTTTT.

This clonotype has at least ten counts. CDR3 amino acids: CASGLEQGPQETQYF. The CDR3 DNA sequence: TGTGCTAGTGGTTTGGAACAGGGCCCCCAAGAGACCCAGTACTTC. This chain links TRBV12-5 with TRBJ2-5, with D tentatively TRBD1 (6 bases). This CDR3 has 15 amino acids. V lost 1 base and J lost 1, with 10 bases in between. Germline V gives CDR1 LGHNT, CDR2 FRNRAP.

This clonotype was recorded a few times. The chain employs TRBV27 and TRBJ1-1; perhaps TRBD1 as D (5 bases). Per germline, CDR1 MNHEY and CDR2 SMNVEV (reference sequence). With 1 base removed from V and 1 base from J, the gap between germline ends came to 10 bases. The CDR3 runs 15 residues. The CDR3 region has the DNA TGTGCCAGCAGTTTATTGGGGCACAGGAACACTGAAGCTTTCTTT. This sequence encodes CASSLLGHRNTEAFF.

Only a few counts were recorded for this clonotype. V is TRBV6-1 and J is TRBJ1-6; possible D gene TRBD1, 6 bases. The CDR3 runs to 16 residues. Germline V gene sequence: CDR1 MNHNS, CDR2 SASEGT. V lost 2 bases and J lost 6, with 14 bases in between. In nucleotides, the CDR3 is TGTGCCAGCAGTGAATTGGGGGCGCAGGTTAATTCACCCCTCCACTTT. Translating gives CASSELGAQVNSPLHF.

This rearrangement joins TRBV29-1 to TRBJ1-2, with 8 bases fitting TRBD1. With V trimmed by 3 bases and J by 7 bases, 16 bases remained unmatched. The CDR3 has 16 amino acids. Germline V lookup: CDR1 SQVTM, CDR2 ANQGSEA. The CDR3, as DNA: TGCAGCGTTGAGGTCCCGACAGGGGCCCCATATCGTGGCTACACCTTC. This encodes CSVEVPTGAPYRGYTF.

This chain joins TRBV12-3 or TRBV12-4 and TRBJ1-4; 7 nucleotides line up with TRBD1. J was trimmed by 4 bases and V by 7 bases; bases with no gene match: 6. CDR3 size: 14 residues. The CDR3 nucleotides are TGTGCCAGCATGCCGACAGGGCTTAATGAAAAACTGTTTTTT. Translated, it gives CASMPTGLNEKLFF.

The V call is TRBV15, the J call TRBJ2-2, with D perhaps matching TRBD2 (5 bases). This CDR3 region has 15 residues. CDR1 is LNHNV, CDR2 YYDKDF, per germline (reference sequence). Between the trimmed V and J ends, which lost 5 bases and 4 bases, there was a span of 14 bases. CDR3: CATSPRRGFTGELFF. CDR3 DNA: TGTGCCACCAGCCCTAGACGGGGATTCACCGGGGAGCTGTTTTTT.

This clonotype showed up many times. This sequence joins TRBV28 and TRBJ1-5; a weak D match, TRBD1 (5 bases). CDR3 length: 15 residues. Germline CDR1 MDHEN, CDR2 SYDVKM. V was shortened by 0 bases and J by 7 bases, with 13 bases between the two germline ends. The CDR3 protein is CASSLWAEGTQPQHF. In DNA, the CDR3 is TGTGCCAGCAGTTTATGGGCGGAAGGGACCCAGCCCCAGCATTTT.